The sequence of this TCR beta chain was determined in a study of lymphopenia after photon versus proton radiotherapy. General study findings and limits: After lymphocyte nadir, photon-treated repertoires showed oligoclonal expansion, especially CD8+ Temra. Relative stability marked proton patients; photon patients lost diversity and naive cells.

As concerns this clone: Its specificity is unknown.

The table came from immunoSEQ multiplex PCR; TCRdb's copy has only in-frame clones and leaves some out. The sample lists about 18,000 clones, around 90% occurring once. The material sequenced was peripheral blood, taken from a patient treated with photon-based radiotherapy. This sequence was found in a woman in her forties with cholangiocarcinoma.

CDR3 sequence (DNA): TGTGCCAGCAGTCCATCGTTCGCCGGGACAGAAGCTTTCTTT. Protein product: CASSPSFAGTEAFF. This chain links TRBV6-4 with TRBJ1-1, with D tentatively TRBD1 (6 bases). This CDR3 has 14 amino acids. Trimming cost V 5 bases and J 8 bases, with 18 bases left between them. CDR1 is MRHNA, CDR2 SNTAGT, per germline.